These T cell receptor beta chains were read from a single sample in a study of long-term antiretroviral therapy in people with HIV. Generated by immunoSEQ multiplex PCR, the TCRdb table keeps only in-frame clones and is missing some. This table holds 25,000 or so clones, about 86% found once. The sample was unsorted PBMCs, taken 3 years after starting antiretroviral therapy. The receptor source for this set is a man aged 18 to 35 with HIV. Each CDR3 is given with its conserved first and last residue. D genes are given only for firm matches. Clone sizes are given selectively: once, few, many, or a class where the clone is expanded.

size	V	D	J	CDR3	DNA
few	TRBV28	-	TRBJ1-5	CASSLADRGGQPQHF	TGTGCCAGCAGTTTAGCAGACAGAGGAGGTCAGCCCCAGCATTTT
-	TRBV19	TRBD1	TRBJ1-2	CASSIDRGNGYTF	TGTGCCAGTAGTATCGACAGGGGAAATGGCTACACCTTC
-	TRBV5-4	-	TRBJ1-2	CASSLKDPYGYTF	TGTGCCAGCAGCTTGAAGGATCCCTATGGCTACACCTTC
-	TRBV10-2	TRBD2	TRBJ2-5	CASRRSGRKETQYF	TGCGCCAGCAGAAGAAGCGGGAGGAAAGAGACCCAGTACTTC
few	TRBV6-1	-	TRBJ2-7	CASSEYGQGYEQYF	TGTGCCAGCAGTGAATATGGGCAGGGCTACGAGCAGTACTTC
-	TRBV13	TRBD1	TRBJ1-2	CASSEQTGLLPGYTF	TGTGCCAGCAGCGAGCAGACAGGGCTTCTCCCTGGCTACACCTTC
once	TRBV11-3	-	TRBJ1-1	CASSLVGTTEAFF	TGTGCCAGCAGCTTAGTAGGGACCACTGAAGCTTTCTTT
-	TRBV29-1	-	TRBJ1-1	CSVGRTANTEAFF	TGCAGCGTTGGTCGCACAGCGAACACTGAAGCTTTCTTT
-	TRBV5-6	TRBD1	TRBJ1-3	CASSFRPTGGNTIYF	TGTGCCAGCAGCTTTCGCCCGACAGGGGGAAACACCATATATTTT
once	TRBV7-9	-	TRBJ1-1	CASSLFPRLAFF	TGTGCCAGCAGCTTATTTCCTCGTTTGGCTTTCTTT
-	TRBV6-1	TRBD1	TRBJ1-2	CASRQGELYGYTF	TGTGCCAGCAGGCAGGGGGAACTCTATGGCTACACCTTC
-	TRBV5-1	TRBD1	TRBJ2-5	CASSNPGQGVQETQYF	TGCGCCAGCAGCAACCCGGGACAGGGGGTGCAAGAGACCCAGTACTTC